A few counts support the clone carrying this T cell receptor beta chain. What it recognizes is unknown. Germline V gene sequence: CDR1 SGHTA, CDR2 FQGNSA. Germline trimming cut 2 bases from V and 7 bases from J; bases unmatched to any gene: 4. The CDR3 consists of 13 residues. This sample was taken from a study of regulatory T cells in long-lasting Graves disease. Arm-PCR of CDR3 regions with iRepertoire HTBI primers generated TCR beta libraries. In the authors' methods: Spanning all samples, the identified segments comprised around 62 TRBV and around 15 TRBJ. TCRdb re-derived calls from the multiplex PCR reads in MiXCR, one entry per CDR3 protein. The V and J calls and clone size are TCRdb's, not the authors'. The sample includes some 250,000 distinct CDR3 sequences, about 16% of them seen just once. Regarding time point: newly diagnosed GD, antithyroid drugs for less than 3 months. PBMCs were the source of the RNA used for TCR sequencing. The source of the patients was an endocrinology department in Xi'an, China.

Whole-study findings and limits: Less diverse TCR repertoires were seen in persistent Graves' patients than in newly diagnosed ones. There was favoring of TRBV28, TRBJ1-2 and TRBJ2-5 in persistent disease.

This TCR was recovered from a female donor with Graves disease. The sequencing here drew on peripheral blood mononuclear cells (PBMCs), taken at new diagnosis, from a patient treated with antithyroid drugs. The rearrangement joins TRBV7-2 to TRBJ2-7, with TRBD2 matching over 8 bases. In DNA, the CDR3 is TGTGCCAGCAGCTTAAACCCGGGGGGGGAGCAGTACTTC. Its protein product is CASSLNPGGEQYF.